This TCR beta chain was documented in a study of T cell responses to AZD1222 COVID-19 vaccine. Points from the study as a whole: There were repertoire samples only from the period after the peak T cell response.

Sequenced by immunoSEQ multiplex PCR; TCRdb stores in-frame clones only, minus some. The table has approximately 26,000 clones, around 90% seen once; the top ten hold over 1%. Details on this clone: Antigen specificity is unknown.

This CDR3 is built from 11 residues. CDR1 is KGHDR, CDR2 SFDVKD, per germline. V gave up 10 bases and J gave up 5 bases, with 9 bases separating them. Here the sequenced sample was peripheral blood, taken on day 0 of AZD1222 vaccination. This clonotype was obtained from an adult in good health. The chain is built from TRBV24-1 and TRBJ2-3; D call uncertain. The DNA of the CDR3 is TGTGCCACAAGCTCGGTAGATACGCAGTATTTT. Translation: CATSSVDTQYF.